The 14 T cell receptor beta chains below all came from one sample that was sequenced in a study of blood T cell repertoires in COVID-19 (dated by TCRdb to the early 2020s). Receptor amplification or capture employed the immunoSEQ multiplex PCR assay. The source is immuneACCESS, and TCRdb retained only in-frame sequences with V and J called. Part of the clones is not carried over; for the studies checked, unresolved V genes explain less than half of this, and the remainder is unexplained. Counted in this sample were around 120,000 clones; 75% to 90% of them appeared once. Approximately 2.1% of the sample rests with the top ten. Sample: peripheral blood. The receptors were sampled from a man younger than 40 with acute or convalescent COVID-19.

The gene calls are TRBV13 and TRBJ2-1; 9 bases agree with TRBD2. This CDR3 has 17 residues. The V segment lost 4 bases and the J segment 8 bases; nucleotides outside the gene matches: 15. Germline assignment: CDR1 PRHDT and CDR2 FYEKMQ (reference sequence). The DNA of the CDR3 is TGTGCCAGCAGCTCCGCGACCCCGGGACTAGCAATCGATGAGCAGTTCTTC. Protein product: CASSSATPGLAIDEQFF.

This chain joins TRBV7-9 and TRBJ1-1; 7 bases align to TRBD1. Looked up from germline, CDR1 is SEHNR and CDR2 is FQNEAQ (reference sequence). CDR3 length: 16 residues. The ends lost 4 bases at V and 4 bases at J; junction bases unmatched: 12. CDR3 region: CASSSTAKGAGTEAFF. For the CDR3, the DNA is TGTGCCAGCAGCTCCACCGCGAAGGGGGCCGGCACTGAAGCTTTCTTT.

V and J are TRBV6-5 and TRBJ1-4, with D tentatively TRBD1 (5 bases). The CDR3 contains 15 residues. V lost 0 bases to trimming and J lost 7 bases, with 12 bases between them. Germline CDR1 reads MNHEY; CDR2 reads SVGAGI. The DNA for the CDR3 is TGTGCCAGCAGTTACTCCAGGGTGGTGGGTGAAAAACTGTTTTTT. Residues: CASSYSRVVGEKLFF.

V is TRBV6-2 or TRBV6-3 and J is TRBJ2-1, with a tentative D call TRBD1 (6 bases). CDR3 length equals 16 residues. Germline CDR1 MNHEY, CDR2 SVGEGT. V was trimmed by 5 bases and J by 3 bases, leaving 17 bases between them. CDR3 region: CASSPLRQVDYNEQFF. CDR3 in DNA: TGTGCCAGCAGTCCCCTGAGACAGGTTGACTACAATGAGCAGTTCTTC.

This clone was counted a single time. The J gene is TRBJ2-2, the V gene TRBV5-1, with D possibly being TRBD2 (6 bases). V lost 6 bases to trimming and J lost 10 bases, with 13 bases between them. Germline lookup yields CDR1 SGHRS and CDR2 YFSETQ. The CDR3 consists of 12 residues. The CDR3 sequence is CASTPGGSELFF. The CDR3 DNA is TGCGCCAGCACCCCTGGAGGGTCGGAGCTGTTTTTT.

This clone has more than one count but fewer than ten. The chain recombines TRBV7-9 with TRBJ2-1; 15 nucleotides line up with TRBD2. The CDR3 sequence is 15 residues long. Germline values: CDR1 SEHNR, CDR2 FQNEAQ (reference sequence). J was trimmed by 9 bases and V by 3 bases; bases with no gene match: 3. CDR3 in amino acids: CASSLGLAGGTEQFF. CDR3 DNA sequence: TGTGCCAGCAGCTTGGGACTAGCGGGAGGCACTGAGCAGTTCTTC.

V and J are TRBV6-2 or TRBV6-3 and TRBJ2-1; a possible D gene is TRBD2 (5 bases). The CDR3 is 15 amino acids. CDR1 and CDR2 from the germline V gene are MNHEY and SVGEGT. The V and J ends lost 2 bases and 7 bases respectively, with 15 bases between them. The CDR3 reads CASSYAGSQENEQFF. The CDR3 DNA is TGTGCCAGCAGTTACGCGGGTTCCCAGGAAAATGAGCAGTTCTTC.

The rearrangement joins TRBV13 to TRBJ2-3; maybe TRBD1 (6 bases). The CDR3 is made up of 15 amino acids. Germline V CDR1 and CDR2: PRHDT, FYEKMQ (reference sequence). The ends were cut back, 2 bases at V and 1 base at J, with 10 bases in the middle. The CDR3 DNA follows: TGTGCCAGCAGCTTACTGACAGGCGGCACAGATACGCAGTATTTT. Translating it yields CASSLLTGGTDTQYF.

CDR3: CASSQGYSGGADTQYF. In nucleotides, the CDR3 is TGCGCCAGCAGCCAAGGTTACAGCGGGGGGGCAGATACGCAGTATTTT. The rearrangement links TRBV4-1 to TRBJ2-3, with TRBD2 matching 10 bases. Germline CDR1 and CDR2: MGHRA and YSYEKL. Trimming cost V 1 base and J 4 bases; bases outside gene matches: 5. This CDR3 has 16 amino acids.

The chain is built from TRBV7-3 and TRBJ1-1, with D unresolved. V was pared by 0 bases and J by 13 bases, with 18 bases between. CDR3 length equals 14 residues. CDR1 SGHTA and CDR2 FQGTGA come from the germline V gene. CDR3 DNA: TGTGCCAGCAGCTTAACATTGGTCGACGGGAAGTATTTCTTT. This gives the protein CASSLTLVDGKYFF.

The chain uses TRBV6-2 or TRBV6-3 and TRBJ2-3; 8 bases are a match to TRBD1. V trimming: 5 bases; J trimming: 0 bases; junction bases outside the gene matches: 4. The CDR3 is 15 amino acids. Germline CDR1 MNHEY, CDR2 SVGEGT. CDR3: CASSNGQGSTDTQYF. DNA for the CDR3: TGTGCCAGCAGTAACGGACAGGGCAGCACAGATACGCAGTATTTT.

This rearrangement joins TRBV4-2 to TRBJ2-7, with 13 nucleotides matching TRBD2. The germline V gene encodes CDR1 LGHNA and CDR2 YNFKEQ. Trimming cost V 2 bases and J 4 bases; bases outside gene matches: 5. The CDR3 length is 16 residues. This CDR3 is CASSQPPGLAGYEQYF. CDR3 nucleotides: TGTGCCAGCAGCCAACCGCCGGGACTAGCGGGGTACGAGCAGTACTTC.

The genes are TRBV30 and TRBJ1-2; tentatively, D is TRBD1 (6 bases). The CDR3 contains 13 residues. Looked up from germline, CDR1 is GTSNPN and CDR2 is SVGIG (reference sequence). V was shortened by 0 bases and J by 9 bases, with 14 bases between the two germline ends. This CDR3 reads CAWSVGPTGSYTF. Here the CDR3 DNA reads TGTGCCTGGAGTGTGGGACCCACAGGGAGCTACACCTTC.

CDR3 coding DNA: TGCGCCAGCAGCTTGGTTTGGGGAGGGGTCGGGAACACTGAAGCTTTCTTT. It yields the protein CASSLVWGGVGNTEAFF. This sequence joins TRBV5-1 and TRBJ1-1, with a possible D match to TRBD1 (5 bases). Germline V gene lookup returns CDR1 SGHRS and CDR2 YFSETQ. The CDR3 extends over 17 amino acids. The V and J ends lost 0 bases and 1 base respectively, with 16 bases between them.